What follows are 11 T cell receptor beta chains derived from one specimen sequenced in a study of CXCR3-negative and CXCR3-positive naive CD8 T cells. These receptors' antigens are unknown. UMI-labeled 5' RACE TRB cDNA libraries were prepared from the cells. TCRdb derives one entry per CDR3 protein from the 5' RACE reads, leaving out DNA. Its clone listing holds over 100,000 distinct CDR3 sequences. Study findings and constraints: Against CXCR3-negative naive cells, CXCR3-positive naive cells showed more hydrophobic TRB CDR3s.

The sample taken for sequencing was naive CXCR3+ CD8+ T cells from blood. Sample subset: CD45RO-CCR7+CD27+CD95- naive CD8+ T cells expressing CXCR3 (TNR3+). These receptors came from a human donor in good health. Some clones in this sample may be carry-over from other donors' samples.

The J gene is TRBJ2-7, the V gene TRBV28. CDR3 size: 14 residues. Germline loops: CDR1 MDHEN, CDR2 SYDVKM. This CDR3 reads CASSFSANSYEQYF. The full variable domain, its missing parts supplied by reference TRBV28 and TRBJ2-7, is DVKVTQSSRYLVKRTGEKVFLECVQDMDHENMFWYRQDPGLGLRLIYFSYDVKMKEKGDIPEGYSVSREKKERFSLILESASTNQTSMYLCASSFSANSYEQYFGPGTRLTVT.

The chain has TRBV12-3 or TRBV12-4 and TRBJ2-5. The CDR3 totals 14 residues. The CDR3 loop reads CASSSRPYQETQYF.

This chain uses TRBV7-8 with TRBJ1-1. CDR3 size: 14 residues. Per germline, CDR1 SGHVS and CDR2 FQNEAQ. This CDR3 is CASSLRGGWTEAFF.

The chain is built from TRBV7-8 and TRBJ2-7; TCRdb calls TRBD1, which cannot be checked without DNA. Germline lookup yields CDR1 SGHVS and CDR2 FQNEAQ. The CDR3 is made up of 14 amino acids. CDR3 residues: CASSHRGNLYEQYF. Drawing the rest from reference TRBV7-8 and TRBJ2-7, the complete variable domain is GAGVSQSPRYKVAKRGQDVALRCDPISGHVSLFWYQQALGQGPEFLTYFQNEAQLDKSGLPSDRFFAERPEGSVSTLKIQRTQQEDSAVYLCASSHRGNLYEQYFGPGTRLTVT.

The chain links TRBV29-1 to TRBJ2-7; TCRdb lists TRBD1, though no DNA is available to test this call. The V gene's germline CDR1 is SQVTM and CDR2 ANQGSEA. The CDR3 consists of 13 residues. CDR3 sequence: CSVVGDGDYEQYF.

The gene calls are TRBV4-1 and TRBJ2-1; the TRBD1 assignment by TCRdb is unverifiable without DNA. The CDR3 sequence is 15 residues long. Germline assignment: CDR1 MGHRA and CDR2 YSYEKL. The CDR3 reads CASSQGETSYNEQFF.

V gene TRBV7-9 combines with J gene TRBJ2-7. CDR1 and CDR2 (germline): SEHNR, FQNEAQ (reference sequence). This CDR3 spans 12 amino acids. The CDR3 sequence is CASSPTTYEQYF.

The CDR3 sequence is CASRPQGSSSYEQYF. The gene calls are TRBV12-3 or TRBV12-4 and TRBJ2-7; TCRdb's D call of TRBD1 is untestable without DNA. The CDR3 sequence is 15 residues long.

This sequence joins TRBV5-5 and TRBJ2-7; the TCRdb call, TRBD2, lacks DNA for checking. CDR3 size: 13 residues. In germline, CDR1 is SGHKS, CDR2 YYEKEE (reference sequence). CDR3 residues: CASSLLGGHEQYF.

J is TRBJ2-7 and V is TRBV12-3 or TRBV12-4; the D call of TRBD1 rests on TCRdb alone, since no DNA is present to check it. The CDR3 covers 15 residues. The CDR3 loop is CASSSTGPPEDEQYF.

V gene TRBV7-6 combines with J gene TRBJ2-1. The CDR3 length is 16 residues. From germline, CDR1 is SGHVS and CDR2 FNYEAQ. The CDR3 loop reads CASSLAQGEPYNEQFF. Together with reference TRBV7-6 and TRBJ2-1, the CDR3 gives the full variable domain: GAGVSQSPRYKVTKRGQDVALRCDPISGHVSLYWYRQALGQGPEFLTYFNYEAQQDKSGLPNDRFSAERPEGSISTLTIQRTEQRDSAMYRCASSLAQGEPYNEQFFGPGTRLTVL.